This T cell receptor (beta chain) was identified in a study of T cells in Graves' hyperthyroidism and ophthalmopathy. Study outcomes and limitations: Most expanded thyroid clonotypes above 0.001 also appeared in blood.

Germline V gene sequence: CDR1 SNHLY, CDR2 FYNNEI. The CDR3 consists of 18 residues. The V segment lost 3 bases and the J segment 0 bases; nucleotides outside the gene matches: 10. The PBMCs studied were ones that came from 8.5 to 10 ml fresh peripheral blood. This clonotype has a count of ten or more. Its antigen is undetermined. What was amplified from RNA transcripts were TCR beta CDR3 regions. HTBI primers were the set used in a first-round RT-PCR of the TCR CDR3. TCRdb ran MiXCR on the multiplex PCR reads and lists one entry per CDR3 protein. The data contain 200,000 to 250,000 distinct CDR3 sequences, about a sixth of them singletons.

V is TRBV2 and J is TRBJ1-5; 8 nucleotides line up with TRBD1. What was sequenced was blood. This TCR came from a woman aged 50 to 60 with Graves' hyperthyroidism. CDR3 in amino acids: CASSDTGTGIDSNQPQHF. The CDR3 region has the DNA TGTGCCAGCAGTGATACCGGGACAGGAATTGATAGCAATCAGCCCCAGCATTTT.